These T cell receptor beta chains were read from a single sample in a study of blood T cell repertoires in COVID-19. TCRdb's copy holds only in-frame clones and misses some; the assay was immunoSEQ multiplex PCR. The sample lists a few hundred thousand clones, 82% occurring once. The sequenced sample consisted of peripheral blood. Receptors originate from a woman between 70 and 85 years old with COVID-19, enrolled during active disease. CDR3s include the opening cysteine and the closing phenylalanine or tryptophan. The order of the fields is CDR3 protein, CDR3 DNA, V gene, J gene, D gene, clone size. A D gene is named only where the DNA matches it firmly. Part of the rows lack a size; the others show once, few, many or a class for expanded clones.

CDR3: CASSLGGGYLYEQYF; DNA: TGCGCCAGCAGCTTAGGGGGCGGTTACCTCTACGAGCAGTACTTC; V: TRBV5-1; J: TRBJ2-7; D: TRBD1; size: .
CDR3: CASTKGGNPRQQETQYF; DNA: TGTGCCAGCACAAAAGGGGGCAACCCCAGGCAACAAGAGACCCAGTACTTC; V: TRBV7-6; J: TRBJ2-5; D: TRBD1; size: few
CDR3: CASSSDQGNEQFF; DNA: TGCGCCAGCAGCTCCGACCAGGGGAATGAGCAGTTCTTC; V: TRBV4-3; J: TRBJ2-1; D: .; size: .
CDR3: CASSLGRSGTVTDTQYF; DNA: TGCGCCAGCAGCTTGGGACGATCCGGGACTGTCACAGATACGCAGTATTTT; V: TRBV5-1; J: TRBJ2-3; D: .; size: .
CDR3: CAIMGTGTYEQYF; DNA: TGTGCCATCATGGGGACAGGGACCTACGAGCAGTACTTC; V: TRBV10-3; J: TRBJ2-7; D: TRBD1; size: .
CDR3: CASSLATSGRAFEQFF; DNA: TGTGCCAGCAGCTTGGCCACTAGCGGGAGGGCCTTCGAGCAGTTCTTC; V: TRBV5-4; J: TRBJ2-1; D: TRBD2; size: .
CDR3: CASSPVLGGGRKTQYF; DNA: TGTGCCAGCAGCCCAGTCTTAGGCGGGGGCCGAAAGACCCAGTACTTC; V: TRBV3-1/TRBV3-2; J: TRBJ2-5; D: .; size: .
CDR3: CASSYSRTVHYGYTF; DNA: TGTGCCAGCAGTTACTCGAGGACAGTCCACTATGGCTACACCTTC; V: TRBV6-5; J: TRBJ1-2; D: .; size: few
CDR3: CAWSVKGTGGHGYTF; DNA: TGTGCCTGGAGTGTAAAGGGGACAGGGGGCCATGGCTACACCTTC; V: TRBV30; J: TRBJ1-2; D: TRBD1; size: .
CDR3: CASSLVTSGRDIQYF; DNA: TGCGCCAGCAGCTTGGTTACTAGCGGGAGAGACATTCAGTACTTC; V: TRBV5-1; J: TRBJ2-4; D: TRBD2; size: .
CDR3: CASSQTGGRGRQDTQYF; DNA: TGTGCCAGCAGCCAAACGGGCGGGAGGGGCCGGCAAGATACGCAGTATTTT; V: TRBV4-2; J: TRBJ2-3; D: TRBD2; size: .
CDR3: CASSSGTGPYGYTF; DNA: TGTGCCAGCAGCTCCGGGACAGGGCCCTATGGCTACACCTTC; V: TRBV28; J: TRBJ1-2; D: TRBD1; size: .
CDR3: CASSPKTSSNEQFF; DNA: TGTGCCAGCAGCCCGAAGACTAGCAGCAATGAGCAGTTCTTC; V: TRBV5-4; J: TRBJ2-1; D: TRBD2; size: .
CDR3: CASGALVTSSYNEQFF; DNA: TGTGCCAGCGGCGCGCTCGTGACTAGTTCGTACAATGAGCAGTTCTTC; V: TRBV7-2; J: TRBJ2-1; D: .; size: once
CDR3: CASSLVAASYEQYF; DNA: TGTGCCAGCAGCTTAGTAGCAGCCAGCTACGAGCAGTACTTC; V: TRBV7-9; J: TRBJ2-7; D: .; size: few
CDR3: CASSLLGLGLGYTF; DNA: TGTGCCAGCAGTTTGCTCGGCCTCGGACTTGGCTACACCTTC; V: TRBV27; J: TRBJ1-2; D: .; size: .
CDR3: CASSVSDRGLDEQYF; DNA: TGTGCCAGCAGCGTGAGTGACAGGGGGCTTGACGAGCAGTACTTC; V: TRBV9; J: TRBJ2-7; D: TRBD1; size: .
CDR3: CASSPDRGSYGYTF; DNA: TGCGCCAGCAGCCCTGACAGGGGAAGCTATGGCTACACCTTC; V: TRBV5-1; J: TRBJ1-2; D: TRBD1; size: .
CDR3: CASMWGLNEKLFF; DNA: TGTGCCAGCATGTGGGGACTAAATGAAAAACTGTTTTTT; V: TRBV12-3/TRBV12-4; J: TRBJ1-4; D: .; size: .
CDR3: CASSSRAGNGYTF; DNA: TGTGCCAGCAGCTCCAGAGCGGGGAACGGCTACACCTTC; V: TRBV9; J: TRBJ1-2; D: .; size: .
CDR3: CAGGRETQYF; DNA: TGTGCCGGCGGAAGGGAGACCCAGTACTTC; V: TRBV30; J: TRBJ2-5; D: .; size: .
CDR3: CASSETGDGTGELFF; DNA: TGCGCCAGCAGTGAGACAGGGGACGGCACCGGGGAGCTGTTTTTT; V: TRBV10-1; J: TRBJ2-2; D: TRBD1; size: .
CDR3: CASSRDSEEWTGELFF; DNA: TGTGCCAGCAGCCGCGACAGCGAGGAATGGACCGGGGAGCTGTTTTTT; V: TRBV11-2; J: TRBJ2-2; D: .; size: .
CDR3: CASSQGTASNYGYTF; DNA: TGTGCCAGCAGTCAAGGGACAGCATCTAACTATGGCTACACCTTC; V: TRBV2; J: TRBJ1-2; D: TRBD1; size: .
CDR3: CASSPDRGRSYEQYF; DNA: TGTGCCAGCAGCCCAGACAGGGGACGATCCTACGAGCAGTACTTC; V: TRBV3-1/TRBV3-2; J: TRBJ2-7; D: TRBD1; size: .
CDR3: CASSLEGWDYGYTF; DNA: TGCGCCAGCAGCTTGGAGGGGTGGGACTATGGCTACACCTTC; V: TRBV5-1; J: TRBJ1-2; D: .; size: .
CDR3: CASNPSRGRTDTQYF; DNA: TGTGCCAGTAACCCAAGCAGGGGGCGCACAGATACGCAGTATTTT; V: TRBV19; J: TRBJ2-3; D: TRBD1; size: .
CDR3: CASRTIGQVSSYNEQFF; DNA: TGTGCCAGCAGGACTATCGGACAGGTCAGCTCCTACAATGAGCAGTTCTTC; V: TRBV2; J: TRBJ2-1; D: TRBD1; size: .
CDR3: CASSLANRADGYTF; DNA: TGCGCCAGCAGCTTGGCCAACAGGGCGGATGGCTACACCTTC; V: TRBV5-1; J: TRBJ1-2; D: .; size: .
CDR3: CASATGGEQETQYF; DNA: TGTGCCAGCGCGACAGGGGGGGAACAAGAGACCCAGTACTTC; V: TRBV27; J: TRBJ2-5; D: TRBD1; size: once
CDR3: CASSWGAGTGNTEAFF; DNA: TGTGCCAGCAGCTGGGGGGCCGGGACAGGGAACACTGAAGCTTTCTTT; V: TRBV5-6; J: TRBJ1-1; D: TRBD1; size: .
CDR3: CASSPRGDRLVADTQYF; DNA: TGTGCCAGCAGTCCTAGGGGGGACAGGCTGGTGGCAGATACGCAGTATTTT; V: TRBV6-6; J: TRBJ2-3; D: TRBD1; size: .
CDR3: CASSFTGMDTEAFF; DNA: TGTGCCAGCAGCTTTACGGGGATGGACACTGAAGCTTTCTTT; V: TRBV7-3; J: TRBJ1-1; D: .; size: once
CDR3: CASSPQREDEQYF; DNA: TGTGCCAGCTCCCCTCAGCGGGAGGACGAGCAGTACTTC; V: TRBV18; J: TRBJ2-7; D: TRBD2; size: .
CDR3: CASSRGAQGAGDTQYF; DNA: TGTGCCAGCAGCCGGGGGGCACAGGGGGCAGGCGATACGCAGTATTTT; V: TRBV7-9; J: TRBJ2-3; D: TRBD1; size: .
CDR3: CASSGGLTNEKLFF; DNA: TGTGCCAGCAGCGGGGGACTGACTAATGAAAAACTGTTTTTT; V: TRBV11-2; J: TRBJ1-4; D: .; size: .
CDR3: CASSLGLHMGYTF; DNA: TGTGCCAGCAGCTTAGGACTGCATATGGGCTACACCTTC; V: TRBV7-2; J: TRBJ1-2; D: .; size: .
CDR3: CASRDRDRGLETQYF; DNA: TGTGCCAGCAGGGACCGGGACAGGGGATTAGAGACCCAGTACTTC; V: TRBV28; J: TRBJ2-5; D: TRBD1; size: many
CDR3: CATRDRLNQPQHF; DNA: TGTGCCACCCGGGACAGACTCAATCAGCCCCAGCATTTT; V: TRBV19; J: TRBJ1-5; D: TRBD1; size: once
CDR3: CASIESGQSLYGYTF; DNA: TGTGCCAGCATCGAATCGGGACAGAGCCTCTATGGCTACACCTTC; V: TRBV28; J: TRBJ1-2; D: TRBD1; size: .
CDR3: CASSIDGGIAGGRSSYEQYF; DNA: TGTGCCAGTAGTATAGATGGGGGAATAGCGGGAGGCCGAAGCTCCTACGAGCAGTACTTC; V: TRBV19; J: TRBJ2-7; D: TRBD2; size: .
CDR3: CASSLAATGNEQFF; DNA: TGTGCCAGCAGCTTAGCCGCAACAGGGAATGAGCAGTTCTTC; V: TRBV11-2; J: TRBJ2-1; D: .; size: .
CDR3: CASSTLDRGSNQPQHF; DNA: TGTGCCAGTAGTACTCTCGACAGGGGATCTAATCAGCCCCAGCATTTT; V: TRBV19; J: TRBJ1-5; D: TRBD1; size: .
CDR3: CASSFNSPYTDTQYF; DNA: TGTGCCAGCAGCTTTAACAGTCCCTACACAGATACGCAGTATTTT; V: TRBV7-2; J: TRBJ2-3; D: .; size: .
CDR3: CASSDRVGGDTQYF; DNA: TGTGCCAGCAGCGACAGGGTAGGAGGAGATACGCAGTATTTT; V: TRBV9; J: TRBJ2-3; D: .; size: few
CDR3: CASSQSDRISGNTIYF; DNA: TGCGCCAGCAGCCAAAGCGACAGGATCTCTGGAAACACCATATATTTT; V: TRBV4-3; J: TRBJ1-3; D: .; size: .
CDR3: CASSHPSGGLGDGNTIYF; DNA: TGTGCCAGCAGCCATCCCTCGGGGGGCTTAGGGGATGGAAACACCATATATTTT; V: TRBV5-4; J: TRBJ1-3; D: .; size: once
CDR3: CATSGSPGGRDTQYF; DNA: TGTGCCACCAGCGGTTCCCCGGGGGGCAGGGATACGCAGTATTTT; V: TRBV15; J: TRBJ2-3; D: .; size: once
CDR3: CASAGTYEQYF; DNA: TGTGCCAGCGCCGGGACCTACGAGCAGTACTTC; V: TRBV28; J: TRBJ2-7; D: .; size: .
CDR3: CASSYGGLSYNEQFF; DNA: TGTGCCAGCAGTTACGGGGGACTCTCCTACAATGAGCAGTTCTTC; V: TRBV6-2/TRBV6-3; J: TRBJ2-1; D: .; size: .
CDR3: CASSLGGGAGTEAFF; DNA: TGTGCCAGCAGTTTGGGCGGGGGTGCCGGCACTGAAGCTTTCTTT; V: TRBV28; J: TRBJ1-1; D: .; size: .
CDR3: CASTKLNRDTQYF; DNA: TGTGCCAGCACCAAACTAAATCGAGATACGCAGTATTTT; V: TRBV28; J: TRBJ2-3; D: .; size: .
CDR3: CASSQDLGLAGRGEQFF; DNA: TGTGCCAGCAGCCAAGATCTAGGACTAGCGGGTCGTGGTGAGCAGTTCTTC; V: TRBV3-1/TRBV3-2; J: TRBJ2-1; D: TRBD2; size: .
CDR3: CAILLPGVGYTF; DNA: TGTGCCATCCTCCTCCCGGGGGTTGGCTACACCTTC; V: TRBV6-5; J: TRBJ1-2; D: .; size: once
CDR3: CASRPHTSGSSYEQYF; DNA: TGCGCCAGCAGGCCCCACACTAGCGGGAGCTCCTACGAGCAGTACTTC; V: TRBV10-2; J: TRBJ2-7; D: TRBD2; size: .
CDR3: CSASLGGAMGYEQYF; DNA: TGCAGTGCTAGTCTTGGGGGGGCGATGGGCTACGAGCAGTACTTC; V: TRBV20-1; J: TRBJ2-7; D: .; size: .
CDR3: CASSPGTGTQPQHF; DNA: TGTGCCAGCAGCCCCGGGACAGGCACTCAGCCCCAGCATTTT; V: TRBV28; J: TRBJ1-5; D: TRBD1; size: few
CDR3: CASSVLAASSYNEQFF; DNA: TGTGCCAGCAGCGTTTTAGCGGCGAGCTCCTACAATGAGCAGTTCTTC; V: TRBV9; J: TRBJ2-1; D: .; size: .
CDR3: CASSGQLNSPLHF; DNA: TGTGCCAGCAGCGGACAGTTGAATTCACCCCTCCACTTT; V: TRBV6-5; J: TRBJ1-6; D: .; size: .
CDR3: CATSDSRGVGETQYF; DNA: TGTGCCACCAGTGATTCCAGGGGGGTAGGGGAGACCCAGTACTTC; V: TRBV24-1; J: TRBJ2-5; D: .; size: .